This T cell receptor (beta chain) emerged from a study of siplizumab effects on memory and regulatory T cells. Sequencing was performed with immunoSEQ multiplex PCR; in TCRdb, only in-frame clones are kept and a portion is missing. The sample has over 100,000 clones; around 93% are singletons. The table lists this clone with a count of one. Its antigen is currently unknown. The CDR3 is 16 amino acids. V lost 2 bases to trimming and J lost 3 bases, with 17 bases between them. The V gene's germline CDR1 is SNHLY and CDR2 FYNNEI. Study-wide findings and caveats: Of the alloreactive clones, only a minor fraction mapped to unstimulated subsets.

The chain joins TRBV2 to TRBJ2-7, with D possibly TRBD1 on 6 matching bases. The sample taken for sequencing was non-Treg CD4+ T cells sorted from blood. This sequence originates from a human donor in good health. CDR3 DNA sequence: TGTGCCAGCAGTGAAAGGTCCGGGACAAAACTCTACGAGCAGTACTTC. The encoded protein is CASSERSGTKLYEQYF.